This is a list of T cell receptor beta chains from one sample in a study of T cell repertoires in cytomegalovirus infection. No cognate antigen is known for these TCRs. TCRdb reanalysed the reads using MiXCR and keeps one entry per CDR3 protein. The data contain around 900,000 distinct CDR3 sequences, 25% to 40% of them singletons. The specimen was cultured CD8+ T cells from PBMCs, collected from culture after CMV antigen stimulation. These receptors all stem from a human donor in good health (CMV status not recorded). Some clones in this sample may be carry-over from other donors' samples. Both conserved end residues are part of each CDR3. D genes are given only for firm matches. Rows give clone size only sometimes, using once, few, many, or a class for an expanded clone.

V	size	D	J	DNA	CDR3
TRBV12-3/TRBV12-4	NA	NA	TRBJ1-5	TGTGCCAGCAGAGGACCTTATAGCAATCAGCCCCAGCATTTT	CASRGPYSNQPQHF
TRBV12-3/TRBV12-4	NA	TRBD2	TRBJ2-3	TGTGCCAGCAGTTTAGTTACCCTAGCGGGGGGCTCTACGAGCACAGATACGCAGTATTTT	CASSLVTLAGGSTSTDTQYF
TRBV4-1	few	NA	TRBJ2-7	TGCGCCAGCAGCCAAGAAGGATGGGACGAGCAGTACTTC	CASSQEGWDEQYF
TRBV4-1	few	NA	TRBJ1-4	TGCGCCAGCAGCCACCCCAGGACCGGTGGTAATGAAAAACTGTTTTTT	CASSHPRTGGNEKLFF
TRBV28	few	NA	TRBJ1-3	TGTGCCAGCGGGCCTCAGCGGCTCTCTGGAAACACCATATATTTT	CASGPQRLSGNTIYF
TRBV5-1	few	NA	TRBJ2-1	TGCGCCAGCAGCTTGGGGGCGTCCTTATCTAATGAGCAGTTCTTC	CASSLGASLSNEQFF
TRBV7-2	many	TRBD2	TRBJ2-2	TGTGCCAGCAGCTCCTTAGCGGGGGGTGAGGAGCTGTTTTTT	CASSSLAGGEELFF
TRBV4-1	NA	TRBD1	TRBJ2-7	TGCGCCAGCAGCCAGGCCGGGACAGGGGACTACGAGCAGTACTTC	CASSQAGTGDYEQYF
TRBV15	few	TRBD2	TRBJ2-3	TGTGCCACCAGCAGAGATGGAGGACTAGCGGAAGATACGCAGTATTTT	CATSRDGGLAEDTQYF
TRBV5-6	NA	TRBD1	TRBJ1-2	TGTGCCAGCAGTACCGGGACAGGGGCCCGAGGCTACACCTTC	CASSTGTGARGYTF
TRBV27	few	NA	TRBJ1-1	TGTGCCAGCAGTTTAGTTATGGGGACTGAAGCTTTCTTT	CASSLVMGTEAFF
TRBV4-2	NA	NA	TRBJ2-7	TGTGCCAGCAGCTGGGGCGGCGAGCAGTACTTC	CASSWGGEQYF
TRBV7-9	NA	TRBD2	TRBJ2-1	TGTGCCAGCAGCCGAACCGGACTAGCGGACTACAATGAGCAGTTCTTC	CASSRTGLADYNEQFF
TRBV11-3	NA	NA	TRBJ1-1	TGTGCCAGCAGTTCTGAGGGAGAATACACTGAAGCTTTCTTT	CASSSEGEYTEAFF
TRBV7-9	many	TRBD2	TRBJ2-1	TGTGCCAGCAGCTCCCGCCGGACTAGCGGGCGTATCAGCTCCTACAATGAGCAGTTCTTC	CASSSRRTSGRISSYNEQFF
TRBV2	NA	NA	TRBJ1-1	TGTGCCAGCAACGAGGGCGGGCGAGGGACTGAAGCTTTCTTT	CASNEGGRGTEAFF
TRBV5-1	NA	TRBD1	TRBJ2-7	TGCGCCAGCAGCTCCAAGGGGACAGGGGGCTCCTACGAGCAGTACTTC	CASSSKGTGGSYEQYF
TRBV5-4	NA	NA	TRBJ2-5	TGTGCCAGCAGCTCGGAACTAAGGAGGCGAGAGACCCAGTACTTC	CASSSELRRRETQYF
TRBV7-9	many	TRBD1	TRBJ1-6	TGTGCCAGCAGCCCACAGGGGTTTGGTAATTCACCCCTCCACTTT	CASSPQGFGNSPLHF
TRBV6-2/TRBV6-3	few	TRBD2	TRBJ2-1	TGTGCCAGCAGTGACGGACTAGAGGTCTACAATGAGCAGTTCTTC	CASSDGLEVYNEQFF
TRBV10-3	NA	NA	TRBJ2-1	TGTGCCATCAGTGACACAGCCTACAATGAGCAGTTCTTC	CAISDTAYNEQFF
TRBV4-1	once	NA	TRBJ2-7	TGCGCCAGCAGCCTAGATCGGTCGGGCGGCTACTACGAGCAGTACTTC	CASSLDRSGGYYEQYF
TRBV7-9	NA	TRBD1	TRBJ1-5	TGTGCCAGCAGCTTAGGTAAAGGGGGCTCCAATCAGCCCCAGCATTTT	CASSLGKGGSNQPQHF
TRBV27	few	NA	TRBJ1-2	TGTGCCAGCAGTTACGGGTCGGACTATGGCTACACCTTC	CASSYGSDYGYTF
TRBV7-8	many	NA	TRBJ2-7	TGTGCCAGCAGCTTAGATGCAGGGGTCTTATACGAGCAGTACTTC	CASSLDAGVLYEQYF
TRBV6-1	NA	NA	TRBJ1-1	TGTGCCAGCAGTGCCCTCCTAGGGAACACTGAAGCTTTCTTT	CASSALLGNTEAFF
TRBV4-1	few	TRBD1	TRBJ2-3	TGCGCCAGCAGCCAAGCGGGGACAGGGGGAGATACGCAGTATTTT	CASSQAGTGGDTQYF
TRBV4-3	few	NA	TRBJ1-5	TGTGCCAGCAGCCAAGATTGGGGGAATCAGCCCCAGCATTTT	CASSQDWGNQPQHF
TRBV6-5	NA	NA	TRBJ2-1	TGTGCCAGCAGTTACTTGGTTCGGGGGGCGCATGGCTCTTTATCCTACAATGAGCAGTTCTTC	CASSYLVRGAHGSLSYNEQFF
TRBV7-9	NA	TRBD1	TRBJ2-7	TGTGCCAGCAGCTTAGTGGGACAGGGCTCCTACGAGCAGTACTTC	CASSLVGQGSYEQYF
TRBV7-9	NA	NA	TRBJ2-5	TGTGCCAGCAGCCCCGGGCCTTTAAAGGAGACCCAGTACTTC	CASSPGPLKETQYF
TRBV27	few	NA	TRBJ1-5	TGTGCCAGCAGATCCTTGACAGCTAATAGCAATCAGCCCCAGCATTTT	CASRSLTANSNQPQHF
TRBV7-6	few	NA	TRBJ1-1	TGTGCCAGCAGCTTAGCCAACTCGGAGGGAGCTTTCTTT	CASSLANSEGAFF
TRBV12-3/TRBV12-4	few	TRBD2	TRBJ2-1	TGTGCCAGCAGTTTTAGTAGCGGGGCGCTTGAGCAGTTCTTC	CASSFSSGALEQFF
TRBV7-7	many	TRBD2	TRBJ2-5	TGTGCTAGCAGCCCCCTAGCGGGGGATGGAGAGACCCAGTACTTC	CASSPLAGDGETQYF